What follows describes a single T cell receptor beta chain. Its antigen remains unknown. The PCR contained 60 Vbeta and 13 Jbeta primers. Data came from immunoSEQ multiplex PCR; TCRdb stores just in-frame clones and leaves some out. The sample lists 280,000 or so clones, about 87% occurring once. CDR1 SQVTM and CDR2 ANQGSEA come from the germline V gene. The V and J ends lost 6 bases and 2 bases respectively, with 19 bases between them. CDR3 length equals 15 residues. The data belong to a study of cytomegalovirus exposure and HLA in healthy donors. Whole-study results and caveats: Presence/absence analyses supposed approximately even sequencing depth among donors. Among the CMV-associated chains, three were confirmed in vitro as specific for CMV antigens.

This receptor was obtained from a woman aged 18 to 35 in good health and CMV-seronegative. The sequencing input was PBMCs. V is TRBV29-1 and J is TRBJ1-1, with TRBD1 as a possible D gene (6 bases). The CDR3 DNA follows: TGCAGCGTCCAAAAACAGGGACCCGTAAACACTGAAGCTTTCTTT. Protein: CSVQKQGPVNTEAFF.